These T cell receptor beta chains were read from a single sample in a study of blood T cell repertoires in COVID-19. Profiling relied on immunoSEQ multiplex PCR, and the TCRdb table lists in-frame clones only, not all of them. In the table there are fewer than 250,000 clones, roughly 84% of which are singletons. Source material: PBMCs or T cells enriched from blood (not recorded which). These receptors came from a woman in her twenties or thirties who had recovered from COVID-19. CDR3s include the opening cysteine and the closing phenylalanine or tryptophan.

j_call v_call cdr3_aa
TRBJ1-5 TRBV28 CASSNAGIFNQPQHF
TRBJ1-4 TRBV28 CASSSDSSTNEKLFF
TRBJ2-3 TRBV28 CASTNGRALGDTQYF
TRBJ2-3 TRBV28 CASSRRGGHTDTQYF
TRBJ1-2 TRBV6-5 CASSYRDRGHYGYTF
TRBJ1-1 TRBV23-1 CASSQSPGDKRTEAFF
TRBJ1-4 TRBV5-1 CASSLLGGSDEKLFF
TRBJ1-5 TRBV6-5 CASGSGGSNQPQHF
TRBJ2-3 TRBV9 CASSVLAGGTASTDTQYF
TRBJ1-1 TRBV3-1/TRBV3-2 CASSLGRQGNTEAFF
TRBJ1-6 TRBV2 CASSDNIPSYNSPLHF
TRBJ2-7 TRBV30 CAWSGDRGYEQYF
TRBJ1-3 TRBV30 CAWSVGPSGNTIYF
TRBJ2-3 TRBV9 CASSVESGRASDTQYF
TRBJ2-7 TRBV28 CASSPYYEQYF
TRBJ2-1 TRBV21-1 CASSRGGWVEQFF
TRBJ1-4 TRBV4-2 CASSHDRDTRAIFNEKLFF
TRBJ2-5 TRBV14 CASSQDKGTHQETQYF
TRBJ2-1 TRBV19 CASSSDRVVDNEQFF
TRBJ1-2 TRBV6-5 CASSYKGNYGYTF
TRBJ1-1 TRBV5-6 CASSLVPQVNTEAFF
TRBJ2-2 TRBV18 CASSSTIAGGATGELFF
TRBJ2-1 TRBV7-9 CASSLVFPNEQFF
TRBJ1-3 TRBV28 CASRPTGGRNTIYF
TRBJ2-1 TRBV2 CASSELGGTYNEQFF
TRBJ1-6 TRBV7-9 CASSIRDSPLHF